Detailed here is one T cell receptor beta chain. Its antigen is unidentified. A 5'RACE reaction primed in the constant segment made cDNA libraries of TCR alpha and TCR beta, and these carried sample barcodes and UMIs. TCRdb re-derived calls from the 5' RACE reads in MiXCR, one entry per CDR3 protein. The top ten clones hold about 8.7% of a sample with hundreds of thousands of distinct CDR3 sequences, roughly 26% of them seen once. Germline lookup yields CDR1 SGHVS and CDR2 FQNEAQ. The V end lost 5 bases, the J end lost 1 base, and 14 bases lay between the germline ends. The CDR3 runs 15 residues. This record belongs to a study of T-cell memory formation after mild COVID-19. Study-wide points: What remained unconfirmed was the SARS-CoV-2 specificity of second-wave clones peaking on day 37. Memory cells collected pre-infection included some clones that later responded, suggesting cross-reactive memory joined. From day 15 to 85, contracting clones were balanced between CD4 and CD8, whereas later expanders leaned toward CD4+.

The chain couples TRBV7-8 to TRBJ2-5, with a possible D match to TRBD2 (6 bases). This TCR derives from an adult woman who had mild COVID-19 (a few samples of this study predate the infection). Cell type and time point are not known. The sequencing sample was made of PBMCs or a T cell subset sorted from them (not recorded which). The CDR3 loop reads CASSPKRTTQETQYF. The CDR3 bases are TGTGCCAGCAGCCCCAAGAGGACTACCCAAGAGACCCAGTACTTC.